These 12 T cell receptor beta chains share one sample of origin, sequenced in a study of post-analysis software for immune sequencing data. General study points: Controls showed lower frequencies than patients for roughly five TRBV segments, and TRBV5-6, TRBV5-1 and TRBV20-1 were among these.

These TCRs' antigens remain unknown. Presence of unique molecular identifiers characterized the TCR beta cDNA libraries. TCRdb called the PCR reads again in MiXCR, with one record for every CDR3 protein. The sample lists 450,000 to 700,000 distinct CDR3 sequences, roughly two fifths occurring once. The sample comprised blood. The receptors originated from a girl aged 5 to 17 with multiple sclerosis.

This chain joins TRBV7-9 and TRBJ1-2; D is unresolved. Per the germline V gene, CDR1 is SEHNR and CDR2 is FQNEAQ (reference sequence). Trimming left V 3 bases short and J 4 bases short, with 12 bases between. The CDR3 length is 14 residues. The CDR3, as DNA: TGTGCCAGCAGCTTTTCTGGATTAATCTATGGCTACACCTTC. This gives the protein CASSFSGLIYGYTF.

This clonotype has more than one count but fewer than ten. V usage is TRBV20-1 and J usage is TRBJ2-5, with 8 bases that match TRBD1. V gave up 3 bases and J gave up 5 bases; unmatched junction bases: 8. Germline CDR1 is DFQATT and CDR2 is SNEGSKA (reference sequence). This CDR3 contains 14 residues. The CDR3 here is CSASLGQGWETQYF. CDR3 coding DNA: TGCAGTGCTAGTTTAGGACAGGGTTGGGAGACCCAGTACTTC.

The sample holds a few counts of this clonotype. This chain connects TRBV28 to TRBJ2-5, with TRBD2 identical over 11 bases. The CDR3 is made up of 17 amino acids. The germline CDR1 and CDR2 sequences are MDHEN and SYDVKM. J gave up 1 base and V 6 bases, and 10 bases lay outside the gene matches. CDR3 loop: CASSRTGLAAGQETQYF. The CDR3 nucleotides are TGTGCCAGCAGCCGTACGGGACTAGCGGCCGGCCAAGAGACCCAGTACTTC.

Note on this clonotype: A much larger clone lies a single base off, so this may be a read error. The V call is TRBV6-4, the J call TRBJ2-3, with a weak D call TRBD2 (5 bases). Germline V gene data show CDR1 as MRHNA and CDR2 as SNTAGT. The CDR3 length is 15 residues. V lost 5 bases and J lost 0, with 12 bases in between. CDR3 in amino acids: CASSHGRTSTDTQYF. In nucleotides, the CDR3 is TGTGCCAGCAGTCACGGACGGACTAGCACAGATACGCAGTATTTT.

The rearrangement links TRBV6-5 to TRBJ2-2; TRBD1 or TRBD2 may be the D gene (5 bases each). Germline lookup yields CDR1 MNHEY and CDR2 SVGAGI. This CDR3 region has 15 residues. Trimming left V 7 bases short and J 4 bases short, with 16 bases between. CDR3 amino acids: CASTLGAGLTGELFF. In DNA, the CDR3 is TGTGCCAGCACCCTCGGGGCAGGGCTCACCGGGGAGCTGTTTTTT.

V and J are TRBV2 and TRBJ2-7, with a tentative D call TRBD1 (5 bases). Judging by the DNA end, TRBJ2-5 fits better; the J call may be wrong. The CDR3 runs 14 residues. Per germline, CDR1 SNHLY and CDR2 FYNNEI. The CDR3 sequence is CASSEGGPNETQYF. The CDR3 coding sequence is TGTGCCAGCAGTGAAGGGGGCCCAAATGAGACCCAGTACTTC.

The chain links TRBV20-1 to TRBJ2-3, with no clear D. From germline, CDR1 is DFQATT and CDR2 SNEGSKA (reference sequence). CDR3 length equals 12 residues. Trimming took off 0 bases at V and 5 bases at J, with 6 bases between the two ends. In nucleotides, the CDR3 is TGCAGTGCTAGAGATCTGAGAGATACGCAGTATTTT. Encoded protein: CSARDLRDTQYF.

The V and J genes are TRBV27 and TRBJ2-1; perhaps TRBD2 as D (6 bases). With 4 bases removed from V and 0 bases from J, the gap between germline ends came to 13 bases. The CDR3 has 16 amino acids. Germline values: CDR1 MNHEY, CDR2 SMNVEV (reference sequence). CDR3 amino acids: CASSYNWGDSYNEQFF. The CDR3 coding sequence is TGTGCCAGCAGTTACAATTGGGGGGACTCCTACAATGAGCAGTTCTTC.

This clonotype was counted a few times. The chain carries TRBV5-1 and TRBJ2-5; D is possibly TRBD2 (5 bases). The germline V and J ends were trimmed by 0 bases and 2 bases, with 17 bases remaining between them. This CDR3 comprises 17 residues. Germline CDR1 SGHRS, CDR2 YFSETQ. Here the CDR3 reads CASSLGARGWQQETQYF. CDR3 nucleotides: TGCGCCAGCAGCTTGGGGGCGCGAGGGTGGCAGCAAGAGACCCAGTACTTC.

Concerning this clonotype itself: A junction boundary mismatches the germline segment, possibly from a read error. This chain connects TRBV12-3 or TRBV12-4 to TRBJ1-4; D is perhaps TRBD1 (5 bases). The CDR3 runs to 13 residues. The CDR3 sequence is CAGSTKGTEKLFF. CDR3 sequence (DNA): TGTGCCGGCAGTACAAAAGGGACTGAAAAACTGTTTTTT.

This clonotype was observed a few times. This chain uses TRBV29-1 with TRBJ2-7; D is unclear. Trimming removed 2 bases at V and 0 bases at J, with 14 bases between. Germline loops: CDR1 SQVTM, CDR2 ANQGSEA. This CDR3 comprises 15 residues. DNA of the CDR3: TGCAGCGTTGAATGGGAAGTGGGCAACTCCTACGAGCAGTACTTC. This encodes CSVEWEVGNSYEQYF.

V usage is TRBV13 and J usage is TRBJ1-5; 7 positions match TRBD1. Germline V gene lookup returns CDR1 PRHDT and CDR2 FYEKMQ (reference sequence). With V trimmed by 2 bases and J by 4 bases, 5 bases remained unmatched. This CDR3 has 15 residues. CDR3 loop: CASSLRARGNQPQHF. CDR3 nucleotides: TGTGCCAGCAGCTTACGCGCCAGGGGGAATCAGCCCCAGCATTTT.